Below, 10 T cell receptor beta chains from the same sample are listed, as sequenced in a study of blood T cell repertoires in COVID-19. Here immunoSEQ multiplex PCR was the method, and the copy in TCRdb shows in-frame clones only, minus some. Among fewer than 250,000 clones listed, about 83% were seen once. Sequencing used peripheral blood. The receptor source for this set is a woman between 45 and 65 years old with acute or convalescent COVID-19.

CDR3 region: CASSVGPRLVNNEQFF. Written as DNA, the CDR3 is TGTGCCAGCAGCGTAGGCCCGAGACTAGTAAACAATGAGCAGTTCTTC. The genes are TRBV9 and TRBJ2-1; D perhaps matches TRBD2 (6 bases). V gave up 0 bases and J gave up 5 bases, with 15 bases separating them. Germline V gene lookup returns CDR1 SGDLS and CDR2 YYNGEE. CDR3 length: 16 amino acids.

This clone came up many times. J is TRBJ2-5 and V is TRBV30; TRBD2 matches 9 bases. The CDR3 is 16 amino acids. Germline loops: CDR1 GTSNPN, CDR2 SVGIG (reference sequence). V shed 3 bases and J 4 bases; nucleotides not matched to a gene: 12. The CDR3 DNA reads as TGTGCCTGGAGCTCTGAATTCAGCGGGAGGCGAGAGACCCAGTACTTC. Its translation: CAWSSEFSGRRETQYF.

The CDR3 loop reads CASSSNSILPSGRVNEQFF. The CDR3 DNA reads as TGTGCCAGCAGCTCCAACTCCATCCTACCTAGCGGGAGGGTGAATGAGCAGTTCTTC. The chain recombines TRBV11-2 with TRBJ2-1, with 12 nucleotides matching TRBD2. Germline V gene lookup returns CDR1 SGHAT and CDR2 FQNNGV. The CDR3 runs 19 residues. V gave up 4 bases and J gave up 7 bases; unmatched junction bases: 17.

This chain joins TRBV15 and TRBJ2-7, with TRBD2 matching 9 bases. Germline CDR1 LNHNV, CDR2 YYDKDF (reference sequence). With V trimmed by 1 base and J by 2 bases, 9 bases remained unmatched. This CDR3 contains 17 residues. The CDR3 DNA reads TGTGCCACCAGCAGAGTTCCTCTAGCGGGAAAGACCTACGAGCAGTACTTC. Protein product: CATSRVPLAGKTYEQYF.

This chain connects TRBV5-1 to TRBJ2-1; 8 positions match TRBD2. The CDR3 loop spans 17 amino acids. Unmatched junction bases numbered 19, after V lost 4 bases and J lost 10 bases. Germline CDR1 reads SGHRS; CDR2 reads YFSETQ. CDR3 bases: TGCGCCAGCAGCCACCCCCCCCACAGCGGGAGCGTCATGGAGCAGTTCTTC. It encodes CASSHPPHSGSVMEQFF.

The rearrangement joins TRBV2 to TRBJ1-1, with a weak D call TRBD1 (5 bases). This CDR3 is built from 14 residues. CDR1 and CDR2 (germline): SNHLY, FYNNEI. V was clipped by 10 bases and J by 4 bases, with 19 bases between them. The CDR3 reads CATLEQEAFTEAFF. In DNA form, the CDR3 reads TGTGCCACCCTAGAACAGGAAGCCTTCACTGAAGCTTTCTTT. Complete variable domain (other parts from reference TRBV2 and TRBJ1-1): EPEVTQTPSHQVTQMGQEVILRCVPISNHLYFYWYRQILGQKVEFLVSFYNNEISEKSEIFDDQFSVERPDGSNFTLKIRSTKLEDSAMYFCATLEQEAFTEAFFGQGTRLTVV.

This chain uses TRBV6-4 with TRBJ1-5, with 9 bases fitting TRBD1. The CDR3 consists of 13 residues. Germline trimming cut 5 bases from V and 10 bases from J; bases unmatched to any gene: 6. Germline V lookup: CDR1 MRHNA, CDR2 SNTAGT. CDR3 amino acids: CASSPDRGEPQHF. CDR3 in DNA: TGTGCCAGCAGTCCGGACAGGGGAGAACCCCAGCATTTT.

The V gene is TRBV6-5, the J gene TRBJ2-7, with TRBD1 identical over 7 bases. CDR1 is MNHEY and CDR2 is SVGAGI in the germline V gene. The V gene end was trimmed by 4 bases and the J gene end by 3 bases; junction bases not matched to a gene: 3. The CDR3 is made up of 13 amino acids. The CDR3 loop is CASSSTGNYEQYF. The CDR3, as DNA: TGTGCCAGCAGTTCGACAGGGAACTACGAGCAGTACTTC.

The V call is TRBV19, the J call TRBJ2-7; unclear D gene. V was cut by 7 bases and J by 3 bases, with 13 bases left in between. The CDR3 loop spans 13 amino acids. The germline gives CDR1 LNHDA, CDR2 SQIVND (reference sequence). The chain's CDR3 is CASNIAPGYEQYF. The CDR3 DNA sequence: TGTGCCAGTAACATAGCCCCTGGCTACGAGCAGTACTTC.

CDR3 nucleotide sequence: TGTGCCAGTCACGCGACAGGGGGATTTTCACCCCTCCACTTT. Translating gives CASHATGGFSPLHF. The genes are TRBV19 and TRBJ1-6, with 9 bases fitting TRBD1. The CDR3 spans 14 residues. Unmatched junction bases numbered 8, after V lost 8 bases and J lost 9 bases. Looked up from germline, CDR1 is LNHDA and CDR2 is SQIVND (reference sequence).